These 22 T cell receptor beta chains were sequenced from one sample in a study of T cell changes during pregnancy in multiple sclerosis. Sequencing was performed with immunoSEQ multiplex PCR; in TCRdb, only in-frame clones are kept and a portion is missing. This table has tens of thousands of clones, 89% appearing once. The starting material was CD4+ T cells from peripheral blood mononuclear cells, obtained in the first trimester of pregnancy. The receptors shown here come from a female donor with multiple sclerosis, enrolled in a pregnancy study.

CDR3 residues: CATSYEQYF. The CDR3 region has the DNA TGTGCCACGAGTTACGAGCAGTACTTC. The chain uses TRBV6-4 and TRBJ2-7; unclear D gene. Germline V lookup: CDR1 MRHNA, CDR2 SNTAGT. The V gene lost 10 bases and the J gene lost 4 bases, with 5 bases spanning the gap. CDR3 length: 9 amino acids.

V is TRBV5-4 and J is TRBJ2-5; 12 bases line up with TRBD2. Germline CDR1 SGHNT, CDR2 YYREEE (reference sequence). J was trimmed by 5 bases and V by 4 bases; bases with no gene match: 3. This CDR3 is 14 amino acids long. CDR3 amino acids: CASSLAGGRETQYF. The CDR3 region has the DNA TGTGCCAGCAGCCTAGCGGGAGGGCGGGAGACCCAGTACTTC.

The J gene is TRBJ1-1, the V gene TRBV5-4; no reliable D call. Trimming stripped 5 bases from V and 2 bases from J, with 16 bases between. CDR3 size: 15 residues. Germline CDR1 SGHNT, CDR2 YYREEE (reference sequence). DNA of the CDR3: TGTGCCAGCAGGTCTGGAGCTTCAATTAACACTGAAGCTTTCTTT. This codes for CASRSGASINTEAFF.

This chain joins TRBV5-6 and TRBJ2-5, with 9 bases fitting TRBD1. J lost 12 bases, V lost 3 bases, and 6 bases had no gene match. CDR1 and CDR2 from the germline V gene are SGHDT and YYEEEE. The CDR3 is made up of 12 amino acids. CDR3 DNA: TGTGCCAGCAGCTCCGGGACAGGGAGAGAGTACTTC. Protein sequence: CASSSGTGREYF.

This clone was observed a single time. The chain has TRBV19 and TRBJ2-7, with TRBD2 matching over 11 bases. V gave up 4 bases and J gave up 3 bases; unmatched junction bases: 8. Germline CDR1 is LNHDA and CDR2 is SQIVND (reference sequence). The CDR3 loop spans 16 amino acids. CDR3 amino acids: CASSTAGTSGIYEQYF. The CDR3, as DNA: TGTGCCAGTAGTACGGCAGGGACTAGCGGAATCTACGAGCAGTACTTC.

This chain's CDR3 is CASSLQSYNEQFF. The DNA for the CDR3 is TGTGCCAGCAGCCTACAGTCCTACAATGAGCAGTTCTTC. The V gene is TRBV14, the J gene TRBJ2-1, with D uncertain. Germline assignment: CDR1 SGHDN and CDR2 FVKESK. V was shortened by 4 bases and J by 1 base, with 5 bases between the two germline ends. CDR3 size: 13 residues.

This clone is a singleton in its sample. The CDR3 region is CASSQESEAGANTGELFF. The CDR3 region has the DNA TGTGCCAGCAGCCAAGAGTCCGAAGCGGGGGCGAACACCGGGGAGCTGTTTTTT. The V call is TRBV4-2, the J call TRBJ2-2, with TRBD2 matching 8 bases. Germline CDR1 reads LGHNA; CDR2 reads YNFKEQ. CDR3 size: 18 residues. V was pared by 0 bases and J by 0 bases, with 6 bases of the junction left unmatched.

The rearrangement links TRBV28 to TRBJ2-7; no clear D gene. The CDR3 consists of 13 residues. Trimming cost V 8 bases and J 1 base, with 12 bases left between them. Germline loops: CDR1 MDHEN, CDR2 SYDVKM. The chain's CDR3 is CASVEAPSYEQYF. The CDR3 region has the DNA TGTGCCAGCGTTGAGGCGCCGTCCTACGAGCAGTACTTC.

The chain joins TRBV5-1 to TRBJ2-7, with 10 bases matching TRBD2. Trimming took 4 bases from V and 2 from J; bases not matched to a gene: 12. Germline V CDR1 and CDR2: SGHRS, YFSETQ. This CDR3 comprises 17 residues. The CDR3 sequence is CASSPSSGLAGAYEQYF. The DNA of the CDR3 is TGCGCCAGCAGCCCCTCCTCTGGGCTAGCGGGAGCCTACGAGCAGTACTTC.

The J gene is TRBJ2-1, the V gene TRBV7-2; 7 nucleotides match TRBD2. Germline CDR1 is SGHTA and CDR2 is FQGNSA. The CDR3 totals 13 residues. V lost 5 bases and J lost 7; bases outside the gene matches: 5. CDR3 DNA: TGTGCCAGCAGCCCTATCGGGGGGAATGAGCAGTTCTTC. Translated: CASSPIGGNEQFF.

V usage is TRBV19 and J usage is TRBJ1-4; 8 nucleotides agree with TRBD1. V shed 7 bases and J 7 bases; nucleotides not matched to a gene: 8. Germline V gives CDR1 LNHDA, CDR2 SQIVND (reference sequence). The CDR3 has 14 amino acids. The CDR3 bases are TGTGCCAGTATCAACCGGGACAGGCTTGAAAAACTGTTTTTT. It translates to CASINRDRLEKLFF. Supplemented by reference TRBV19 and TRBJ1-4, the full variable domain reads DGGITQSPKYLFRKEGQNVTLSCEQNLNHDAMYWYRQDPGQGLRLIYYSQIVNDFQKGDIAEGYSVSREKKESFPLTVTSAQKNPTAFYLCASINRDRLEKLFFGSGTQLSVL.

The chain recombines TRBV6-5 with TRBJ2-7; 7 bases line up with TRBD2. This CDR3 region has 16 residues. The V gene end was trimmed by 0 bases and the J gene end by 6 bases; junction bases not matched to a gene: 11. From germline, CDR1 is MNHEY and CDR2 SVGAGI. CDR3: CASSYSNAAGAGEQYF. The CDR3 nucleotides are TGTGCCAGCAGTTACTCTAACGCGGCGGGAGCAGGCGAGCAGTACTTC.

V is TRBV4-3 and J is TRBJ1-2; maybe TRBD1 (5 bases). This CDR3 comprises 16 residues. Germline V gives CDR1 LGHNA, CDR2 YSLEER. Trimming took 5 bases from V and 0 from J, leaving 16 bases between them. The CDR3 region is CASSGWTQGSNYGYTF. For the CDR3, the DNA is TGCGCCAGCAGCGGATGGACGCAGGGTTCTAACTATGGCTACACCTTC.

This sequence joins TRBV9 and TRBJ2-1, with TRBD1 matching over 9 bases. CDR1 SGDLS and CDR2 YYNGEE come from the germline V gene. The V segment lost 4 bases and the J segment 7 bases; nucleotides outside the gene matches: 6. The CDR3 is 14 residues long. The CDR3 DNA reads as TGTGCCAGCAGCCGACAGGGGGTAGTTAATGAGCAGTTCTTC. Protein sequence: CASSRQGVVNEQFF.

The chain links TRBV9 to TRBJ1-2; no clear D. The CDR3 runs to 13 residues. Trimming took off 3 bases at V and 7 bases at J, with 13 bases between the two ends. From germline, CDR1 is SGDLS and CDR2 YYNGEE. The CDR3 protein is CASSGAGSGGYTF. The DNA for the CDR3 is TGTGCCAGCAGCGGCGCGGGGTCGGGTGGCTACACCTTC.

J is TRBJ1-1 and V is TRBV28, with no clear D. Looked up from germline, CDR1 is MDHEN and CDR2 is SYDVKM. Trimming took off 8 bases at V and 11 bases at J, with 21 bases between the two ends. CDR3 length: 13 amino acids. This CDR3 reads CASQQEVPNGAFF. The CDR3 nucleotides are TGTGCCAGCCAACAAGAGGTTCCAAACGGGGCTTTCTTT.

In this sample, this clone turned up once. The rearrangement links TRBV5-4 to TRBJ1-3; a weak D match, TRBD1 (5 bases). The CDR3 is 14 residues long. Germline V CDR1 and CDR2: SGHNT, YYREEE (reference sequence). The ends were cut back, 6 bases at V and 0 bases at J, with 10 bases in the middle. The CDR3 protein is CASIGGGSGNTIYF. The CDR3 DNA reads TGTGCCAGCATCGGGGGAGGCTCTGGAAACACCATATATTTT.

The chain recombines TRBV25-1 with TRBJ2-5; TRBD2 matches 9 bases. Germline V CDR1 and CDR2: MGHDK, SYGVNS. With 3 bases clipped from V and 3 bases from J, the junction kept 5 bases outside the gene matches. CDR3 length equals 15 residues. This chain's CDR3 is CASSDPRLAEETQYF. Here the CDR3 DNA reads TGTGCCAGCAGTGACCCGAGACTAGCGGAAGAGACCCAGTACTTC.

The chain carries TRBV7-2 and TRBJ2-7; the D gene is possibly TRBD1 (6 bases). V was cut by 3 bases and J by 0 bases, with 12 bases left in between. The CDR3 covers 15 residues. The germline V gene has CDR1 SGHTA and CDR2 FQGNSA. The DNA of the CDR3 is TGTGCCAGCAGCTTTGCAGGGGCTCCCTCCTACGAGCAGTACTTC. This codes for CASSFAGAPSYEQYF.

The gene calls are TRBV7-3 and TRBJ1-1; no firm D call. The ends were cut back, 5 bases at V and 2 bases at J, with 9 bases in the middle. CDR1 is SGHTA, CDR2 FQGTGA, per germline. The CDR3 has 13 amino acids. CDR3 in amino acids: CASSVSTNTEAFF. The CDR3 DNA sequence: TGTGCCAGCAGCGTCAGTACCAACACTGAAGCTTTCTTT.

The chain employs TRBV18 and TRBJ1-3; 7 positions match TRBD1. The CDR3 sequence is 16 residues long. Germline V gene lookup returns CDR1 KGHSH and CDR2 LQKENI. V shed 4 bases, J shed 0 bases, and the junction held 6 bases outside the gene matches. This chain's CDR3 is CASSRRTGISGNTIYF. CDR3 bases: TGTGCCAGCTCACGAAGGACAGGCATCTCTGGAAACACCATATATTTT.

The chain couples TRBV7-3 to TRBJ2-5; D might be TRBD1 (5 bases). Trimming cost V 1 base and J 1 base, with 13 bases left between them. In germline, CDR1 is SGHTA, CDR2 FQGTGA. This CDR3 is built from 16 residues. The CDR3 nucleotides are TGTGCCAGCAGCTTAATTGGGGCAGGGCCCCAAGAGACCCAGTACTTC. It specifies CASSLIGAGPQETQYF.